The 20 T cell receptor beta chains listed next were all sequenced from one sample in a study of Graves' ophthalmopathy and Graves' hyperthyroidism. For repertoire sequencing, the TCR beta CDR3 regions were amplified from RNA transcripts. An initial RT-PCR round employing HTBI primers preceded a second-round multiplex PCR. TCRdb used MiXCR to reprocess the multiplex PCR reads, holding one entry per CDR3 protein. The repertoire includes a few hundred thousand distinct CDR3 sequences, roughly 21% of them detected once, and 43% sits in the top ten. Sequencing was carried out using peripheral blood. The receptors shown here come from a woman between 50 and 59 years old with Graves' ophthalmopathy.

This clonotype appeared many times. The J gene is TRBJ2-6, the V gene TRBV10-3; 11 bases are a match to TRBD2. V shed 5 bases and J 3 bases; nucleotides not matched to a gene: 6. This CDR3 has 17 amino acids. The germline CDR1 and CDR2 sequences are ENHRY and SYGVKD. This chain's CDR3 is CAISPLAGASGANVLTF. As DNA, the CDR3 is TGTGCCATCAGTCCACTAGCGGGAGCGAGTGGGGCCAACGTCCTGACTTTC.

This clonotype came up a few times. The chain couples TRBV28 to TRBJ2-7; D is uncertain. The CDR3 runs to 12 residues. V was clipped by 3 bases and J by 4 bases, with 7 bases between them. The V gene's germline CDR1 is MDHEN and CDR2 SYDVKM. CDR3 protein: CASSLAFYEQYF. The DNA for the CDR3 is TGTGCCAGCAGTTTGGCCTTTTACGAGCAGTACTTC.

This clonotype was counted ten times or more. The rearrangement joins TRBV2 to TRBJ1-1; the D gene is possibly TRBD1 (5 bases). From germline, CDR1 is SNHLY and CDR2 FYNNEI. The CDR3 sequence is 15 residues long. Trimming took 0 bases from V and 2 from J, leaving 10 bases between them. The CDR3 nucleotides are TGTGCCAGCAGTGAAGCGAAAGGGGATAACACTGAAGCTTTCTTT. This codes for CASSEAKGDNTEAFF.

This clonotype was seen many times. The chain is built from TRBV11-1 and TRBJ1-2; tentatively, D is TRBD1 (6 bases). The V end lost 5 bases, the J end lost 4 bases, and 26 bases lay between the germline ends. Germline CDR1 reads SGHAT; CDR2 reads FQDESV (reference sequence). This CDR3 has 18 residues. CDR3 DNA sequence: TGTGCCAGCAGCAGGGTGGACAGCAGGATAACGAGGATCTATGGCTACACCTTC. The encoded protein is CASSRVDSRITRIYGYTF.

This clonotype came up many times. The V gene is TRBV28, the J gene TRBJ1-2; D not certain. The CDR3 spans 15 residues. V dropped 4 bases and J dropped 4 bases, with 16 bases sitting between them. The germline CDR1 and CDR2 sequences are MDHEN and SYDVKM. CDR3 in amino acids: CASSSPGVTPYGYTF. The CDR3 DNA is TGTGCCAGCAGTTCCCCGGGCGTGACACCCTATGGCTACACCTTC.

V is TRBV7-6 and J is TRBJ2-3, with D possibly TRBD1 on 6 matching bases. Germline loops: CDR1 SGHVS, CDR2 FNYEAQ. The CDR3 extends over 14 amino acids. Trimming shortened V by 1 base and J by 4 bases, and 9 bases separated the two germline ends. The CDR3 nucleotides read TGTGCCAGCAGCTTAGGGACAGCTGCAGATACGCAGTATTTT. Protein sequence: CASSLGTAADTQYF.

This clonotype was seen at least ten times. This rearrangement joins TRBV30 to TRBJ2-7, with unresolved D. The CDR3 has 11 residues. CDR1 and CDR2 (germline): GTSNPN, SVGIG (reference sequence). The V gene lost 0 bases and the J gene lost 7 bases, with 7 bases spanning the gap. The CDR3 region has the DNA TGTGCCTGGAGTGTAATGGGGGAGCAGTACTTC. Translated: CAWSVMGEQYF.

In this sample, this clonotype turned up once. The J gene is TRBJ2-5, the V gene TRBV28; 8 nucleotides match TRBD2. Trimming took 10 bases from V and 4 from J; bases not matched to a gene: 17. Looked up from germline, CDR1 is MDHEN and CDR2 is SYDVKM. This CDR3 contains 16 residues. The CDR3 DNA reads as TGTGCCACGAACCCGGGAGGGCGGGATGGCCGAGAGACCCAGTACTTC. Its translation: CATNPGGRDGRETQYF. The whole variable domain, remainder taken from reference TRBV28 and TRBJ2-5, is DVKVTQSSRYLVKRTGEKVFLECVQDMDHENMFWYRQDPGLGLRLIYFSYDVKMKEKGDIPEGYSVSREKKERFSLILESASTNQTSMYLCATNPGGRDGRETQYFGPGTRLLVL.

The sample holds many counts of this clonotype. CDR3 sequence (DNA): TGTGCCAGCAGCGTAGGACCCTCCTCAGACTCCTACGAGCAGTACTTC. Translation gives CASSVGPSSDSYEQYF. The chain has TRBV9 and TRBJ2-7; D is unclear. From germline, CDR1 is SGDLS and CDR2 YYNGEE. The CDR3 extends over 16 amino acids. V lost 0 bases and J 0 bases, leaving 13 bases between the germline ends.

As to this clonotype: Germline and junction disagree at one end, which may indicate a read error. This sequence joins TRBV2 and TRBJ2-5; 7 positions agree with TRBD1. This CDR3 spans 14 amino acids. Germline CDR1 reads SNHLY; CDR2 reads FYNNEI. The CDR3: CATSDSDRTETQYF. CDR3 nucleotide sequence: TGTGCCACCAGTGATTCGGACAGGACGGAGACCCAGTACTTC.

This clonotype was detected only a few times. V is TRBV30 and J is TRBJ1-5, with D hard to call. The germline gives CDR1 GTSNPN, CDR2 SVGIG (reference sequence). V was pared by 2 bases and J by 4 bases, with 12 bases between. The CDR3 has 14 amino acids. The CDR3 region has the DNA TGTGCCTGGAGTATGTCTGGAGGGAATCAGCCCCAGCATTTT. Amino acid sequence: CAWSMSGGNQPQHF.

Many counts were recorded for this clonotype. This chain links TRBV12-3 or TRBV12-4 with TRBJ2-4; possible D gene TRBD1, 6 bases. The CDR3 length is 15 residues. V dropped 4 bases and J dropped 6 bases, with 16 bases sitting between them. The CDR3 sequence: CASSWTVGFGNIQYF. The CDR3 DNA sequence: TGTGCCAGCAGTTGGACAGTCGGTTTCGGAAACATTCAGTACTTC.

This clonotype was seen ten or more times. The genes are TRBV20-1 and TRBJ2-7, with 8 bases aligning to TRBD2. V was clipped by 0 bases and J by 0 bases; unmatched bases: 10. Germline V gene lookup returns CDR1 DFQATT and CDR2 SNEGSKA (reference sequence). The CDR3 has 17 residues. CDR3 nucleotides: TGCAGTGCTAGAGACTGGGCCTCACTAGCGGACTCCTACGAGCAGTACTTC. Its translation is CSARDWASLADSYEQYF.

This clonotype was observed at least ten times. This chain uses TRBV6-1 with TRBJ2-5; no clear D gene. The germline CDR1 and CDR2 sequences are MNHNS and SASEGT. CDR3 length: 14 amino acids. V lost 0 bases and J 7 bases, leaving 12 bases between the germline ends. The DNA for the CDR3 is TGTGCCAGCAGTGAAGCGGAAATTACCGGGACCCAGTACTTC. Translation gives CASSEAEITGTQYF.

V usage is TRBV25-1 and J usage is TRBJ1-5; no clear D. The CDR3 loop spans 11 amino acids. Germline CDR1 reads MGHDK; CDR2 reads SYGVNS. V shed 11 bases and J shed 7 bases, with 12 bases lying between them. The CDR3 protein is CAHSTPQPQHF. The CDR3 DNA is TGTGCCCACTCGACTCCCCAGCCCCAGCATTTT.

As concerns this clonotype: Given a much more abundant clone one base away, this may be a read error. The gene calls are TRBV7-6 and TRBJ2-5, with 12 positions matching TRBD2. Germline V gene sequence: CDR1 SGHVS, CDR2 FNYEAQ. CDR3 size: 15 residues. Here the CDR3 DNA reads TGTGCCAGCAGCAGGACTAGCGGGACCCAAGAGACCCCGTACTTC. Amino acids: CASSRTSGTQETPYF.

This clonotype was counted at least ten times. This chain connects TRBV7-8 to TRBJ2-5; D gene ambiguous. Deletions cut 1 base from V and 7 bases from J, with 10 bases between. Germline CDR1 and CDR2: SGHVS and FQNEAQ. The CDR3 is made up of 13 amino acids. CDR3: CASSLEASGTQYF. CDR3 in DNA: TGTGCCAGCAGCTTAGAAGCTTCGGGGACCCAGTACTTC.

The rearrangement links TRBV28 to TRBJ2-7; no definite D call. This CDR3 comprises 13 residues. Trimming took off 7 bases at V and 3 bases at J, with 13 bases between the two ends. CDR1 and CDR2 from the germline V gene are MDHEN and SYDVKM. The CDR3 region is CASTLSPNYEQYF. The CDR3, as DNA: TGTGCCAGCACCTTATCCCCTAACTACGAGCAGTACTTC.

The chain carries TRBV15 and TRBJ2-5; maybe TRBD2 (5 bases). The ends were cut back, 0 bases at V and 5 bases at J, with 10 bases in the middle. The CDR3 totals 14 residues. Germline-derived CDR1 and CDR2 are LNHNV and YYDKDF (reference sequence). This CDR3 reads CATSRDTSLETQYF. In DNA, the CDR3 is TGTGCCACCAGCAGAGATACTAGTCTGGAGACCCAGTACTTC.

The chain uses TRBV2 and TRBJ2-7; D is unclear. Germline CDR1 reads SNHLY; CDR2 reads FYNNEI. This CDR3 is built from 14 residues. Trimming removed 7 bases from V and 0 bases from J, with 13 bases in between. The CDR3 region is CASNTLYSSYEQYF. The CDR3 nucleotides are TGTGCCAGCAATACGCTCTACAGCTCCTACGAGCAGTACTTC.